This paragraph reports one TCR beta chain. The count of this clone is one. Its antigen has not been determined. Base qualities are not recorded, but no much larger clone differs from it by a single base. The germline V gene encodes CDR1 LGHNA and CDR2 YNFKEQ. The junction carries 12 bases between V and J, which are trimmed by 0 bases and 3 bases respectively. The CDR3 contains 15 residues, cysteine and phenylalanine counted. The CDR3 DNA has 45 bases and is translated from base 1. The data were taken from a study of T cell changes during pregnancy in multiple sclerosis (dated by TCRdb to between 2017 and 2020). For the wider study: The study examined how the T cell repertoire changed over the course of pregnancy in women with multiple sclerosis.

Receptor amplification or capture employed the immunoSEQ multiplex PCR assay. TCRdb re-hosts the immuneACCESS table, in-frame sequences only. Its copies lack some clones; in the studies checked, an unresolved V gene accounts for under half of them, and the cause for the rest is not known. A total of 90,000 or so clones appear in this sample, under 95% of them only once. In total, the top ten clones hold 1.5% of the sample. Here the chain combines TRBV4-2 and TRBJ2-7; TRBD1 is a possible D gene, resting on 6 matching bases. The specimen was peripheral blood, collected in the first trimester of pregnancy. The TCR sequence derives from a female donor with multiple sclerosis, enrolled in a pregnancy study. CDR3 protein: CASSQDRTEIYEQYF. The nucleotide sequence is given as TGTGCCAGCAGCCAAGATCGGACAGAAATCTACGAGCAGTACTTC.